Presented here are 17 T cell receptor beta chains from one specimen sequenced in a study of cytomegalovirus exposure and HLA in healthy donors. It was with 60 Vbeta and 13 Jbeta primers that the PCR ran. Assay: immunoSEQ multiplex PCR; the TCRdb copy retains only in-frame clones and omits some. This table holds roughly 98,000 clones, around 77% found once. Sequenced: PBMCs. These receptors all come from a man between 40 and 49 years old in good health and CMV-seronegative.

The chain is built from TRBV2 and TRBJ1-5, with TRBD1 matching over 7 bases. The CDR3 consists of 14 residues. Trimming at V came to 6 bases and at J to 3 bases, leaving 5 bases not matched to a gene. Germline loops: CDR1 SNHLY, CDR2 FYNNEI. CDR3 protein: CASRDRTTNQPQHF. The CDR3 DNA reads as TGTGCCAGCAGGGACAGGACAACCAATCAGCCCCAGCATTTT. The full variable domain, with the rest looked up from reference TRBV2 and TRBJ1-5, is EPEVTQTPSHQVTQMGQEVILRCVPISNHLYFYWYRQILGQKVEFLVSFYNNEISEKSEIFDDQFSVERPDGSNFTLKIRSTKLEDSAMYFCASRDRTTNQPQHFGDGTRLSIL.

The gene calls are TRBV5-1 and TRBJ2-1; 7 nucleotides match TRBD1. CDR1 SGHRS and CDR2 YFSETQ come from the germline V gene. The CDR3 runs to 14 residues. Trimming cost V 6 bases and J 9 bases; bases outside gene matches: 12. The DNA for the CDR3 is TGCGCCAGCAAAAGGGGGCCCGGGACGAGTGAGCAGTTCTTC. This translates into CASKRGPGTSEQFF.

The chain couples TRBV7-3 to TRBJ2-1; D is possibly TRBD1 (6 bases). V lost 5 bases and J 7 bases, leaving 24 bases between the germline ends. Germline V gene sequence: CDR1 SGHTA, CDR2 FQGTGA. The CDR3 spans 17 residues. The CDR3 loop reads CASSPSGGNTGSNEQFF. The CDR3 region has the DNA TGTGCCAGCAGCCCGAGCGGTGGGAACACAGGGTCAAATGAGCAGTTCTTC.

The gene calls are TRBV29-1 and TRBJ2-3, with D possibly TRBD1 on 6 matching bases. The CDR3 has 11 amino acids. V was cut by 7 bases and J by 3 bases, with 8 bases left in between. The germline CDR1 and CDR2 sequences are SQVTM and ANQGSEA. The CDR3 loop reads CSGGGTDTQYF. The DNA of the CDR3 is TGCAGCGGAGGGGGTACAGATACGCAGTATTTT.

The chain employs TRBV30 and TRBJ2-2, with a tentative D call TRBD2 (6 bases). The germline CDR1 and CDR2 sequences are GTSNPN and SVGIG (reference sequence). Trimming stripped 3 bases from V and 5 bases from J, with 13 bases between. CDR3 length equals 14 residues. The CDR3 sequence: CAWRSIGGTGELFF. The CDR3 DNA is TGTGCCTGGAGAAGTATAGGAGGGACCGGGGAGCTGTTTTTT.

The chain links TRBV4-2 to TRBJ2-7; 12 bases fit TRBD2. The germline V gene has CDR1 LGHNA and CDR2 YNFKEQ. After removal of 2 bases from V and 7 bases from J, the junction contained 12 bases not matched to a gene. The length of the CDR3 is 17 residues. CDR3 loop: CASSQRLAGASSTEQYF. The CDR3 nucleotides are TGTGCCAGCAGCCAACGACTAGCGGGGGCCTCAAGTACTGAGCAGTACTTC.

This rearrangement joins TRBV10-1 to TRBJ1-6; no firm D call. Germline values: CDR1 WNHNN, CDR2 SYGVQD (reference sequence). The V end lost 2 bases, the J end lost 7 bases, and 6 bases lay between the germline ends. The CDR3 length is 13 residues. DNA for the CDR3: TGCGCCAGCAGTGAGGCGAGGAATTCACCCCTCCACTTT. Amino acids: CASSEARNSPLHF.

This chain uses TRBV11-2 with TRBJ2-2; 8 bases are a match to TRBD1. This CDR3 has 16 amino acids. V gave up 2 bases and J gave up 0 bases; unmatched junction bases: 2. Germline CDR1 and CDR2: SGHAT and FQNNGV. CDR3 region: CASSLTGQANTGELFF. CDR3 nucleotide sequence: TGTGCCAGCAGCTTAACGGGACAGGCGAACACCGGGGAGCTGTTTTTT. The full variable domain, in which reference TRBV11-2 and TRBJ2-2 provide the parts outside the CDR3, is EAGVAQSPRYKIIEKRQSVAFWCNPISGHATLYWYQQILGQGPKLLIQFQNNGVVDDSQLPKDRFSAERLKGVDSTLKIQPAKLEDSAVYLCASSLTGQANTGELFFGEGSRLTVL.

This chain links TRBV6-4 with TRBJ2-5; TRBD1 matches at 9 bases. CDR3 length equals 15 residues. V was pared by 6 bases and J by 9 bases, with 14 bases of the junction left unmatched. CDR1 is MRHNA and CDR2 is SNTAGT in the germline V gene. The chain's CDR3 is CASRGDRDLPSAQYF. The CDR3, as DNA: TGTGCCAGCAGAGGGGACAGGGACCTTCCCTCGGCCCAGTACTTC.

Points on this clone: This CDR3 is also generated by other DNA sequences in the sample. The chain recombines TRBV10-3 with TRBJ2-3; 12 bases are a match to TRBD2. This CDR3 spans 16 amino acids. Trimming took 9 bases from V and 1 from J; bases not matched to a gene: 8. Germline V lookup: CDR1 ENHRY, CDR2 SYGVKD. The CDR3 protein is CAIRPGLAGGTDTQYF. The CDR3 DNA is TGTGCCATAAGACCGGGACTAGCGGGTGGCACAGATACGCAGTATTTT.

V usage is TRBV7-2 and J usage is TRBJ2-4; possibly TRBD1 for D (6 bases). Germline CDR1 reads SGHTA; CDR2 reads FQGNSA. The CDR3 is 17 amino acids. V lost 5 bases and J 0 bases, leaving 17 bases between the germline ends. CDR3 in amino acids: CASSLSRVQGAKNIQYF. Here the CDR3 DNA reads TGTGCCAGCAGCCTTAGCCGGGTACAGGGAGCCAAAAACATTCAGTACTTC. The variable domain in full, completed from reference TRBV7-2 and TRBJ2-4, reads GAGVSQSPSNKVTEKGKDVELRCDPISGHTALYWYRQSLGQGLEFLIYFQGNSAPDKSGLPSDRFSAERTGGSVSTLTIQRTQQEDSAVYLCASSLSRVQGAKNIQYFGAGTRLSVL.

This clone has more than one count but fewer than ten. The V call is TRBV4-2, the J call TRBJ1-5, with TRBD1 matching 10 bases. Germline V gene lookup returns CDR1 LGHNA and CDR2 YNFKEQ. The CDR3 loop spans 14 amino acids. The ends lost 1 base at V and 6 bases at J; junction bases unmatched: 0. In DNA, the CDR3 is TGTGCCAGCAGCCAAGGACAGGGGGCTCAGCCCCAGCATTTT. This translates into CASSQGQGAQPQHF.

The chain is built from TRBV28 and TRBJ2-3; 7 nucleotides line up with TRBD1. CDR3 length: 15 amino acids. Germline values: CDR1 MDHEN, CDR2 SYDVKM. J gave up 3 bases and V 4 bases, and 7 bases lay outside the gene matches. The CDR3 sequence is CASSSFGTATDTQYF. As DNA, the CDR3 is TGTGCCAGCAGTTCGTTCGGGACAGCAACAGATACGCAGTATTTT.

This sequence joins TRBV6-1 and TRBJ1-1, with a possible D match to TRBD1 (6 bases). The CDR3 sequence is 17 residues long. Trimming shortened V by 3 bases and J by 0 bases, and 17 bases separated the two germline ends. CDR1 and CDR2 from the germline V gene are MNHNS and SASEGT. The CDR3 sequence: CASSDKLMGQVNTEAFF. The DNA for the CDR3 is TGTGCCAGCAGTGACAAATTAATGGGACAAGTGAACACTGAAGCTTTCTTT.

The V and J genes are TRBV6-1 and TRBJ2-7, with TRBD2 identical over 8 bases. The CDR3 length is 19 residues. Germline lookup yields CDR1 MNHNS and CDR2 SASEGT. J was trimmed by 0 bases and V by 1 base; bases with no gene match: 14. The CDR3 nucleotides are TGTGCCAGCAGTGAAGAAGCTATAAGCGGGAGCTCATACTCCTACGAGCAGTACTTC. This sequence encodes CASSEEAISGSSYSYEQYF.

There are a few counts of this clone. As DNA, the CDR3 is TGTGCCAGCAGCCACAGGGGGCGAGGAGCTGAAGCTTTCTTT. Translated, it gives CASSHRGRGAEAFF. The V and J genes are TRBV6-6 and TRBJ1-1; 9 positions agree with TRBD1. V shed 6 bases and J 6 bases; nucleotides not matched to a gene: 8. Per the germline V gene, CDR1 is MNHNY and CDR2 is SVGAGI (reference sequence). The CDR3 has 14 residues.

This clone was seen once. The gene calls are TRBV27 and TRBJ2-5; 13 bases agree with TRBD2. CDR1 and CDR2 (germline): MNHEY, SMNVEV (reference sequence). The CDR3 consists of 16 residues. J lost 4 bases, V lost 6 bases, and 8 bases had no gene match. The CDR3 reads CASSRTSGGLGETQYF. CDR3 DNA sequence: TGTGCCAGCAGCAGGACTAGCGGGGGTTTAGGAGAGACCCAGTACTTC.